The 26 T cell receptor beta chains given below trace back to one sample, sequenced in a study of T-cell reconstitution after alpha-beta-depleted transplantation in children. It was with unique molecular identifiers that the TCRbeta library was prepared. TCRdb analysed the PCR reads with MiXCR anew, one entry per CDR3 protein. The sample lists over 300,000 distinct CDR3 sequences, 10% occurring once. The starting material was PBMCs from the stem cell graft donor, obtained from the stem cell graft. Source of these receptors: a human donor who donated a stem cell graft to a child with acute lymphoblastic leukemia.

As regards this clonotype: One end of the junction varies from germline; a read error may be responsible. This rearrangement joins TRBV7-7 to TRBJ2-3, with 10 bases that match TRBD2. This CDR3 region has 16 residues. Germline-derived CDR1 and CDR2 are SSHAT and FNYEAQ (reference sequence). CDR3 protein: CASSLGTSANTDTQYF. The DNA for the CDR3 is TGTGCTAGCAGCTTAGGGACTAGCGCGAACACAGATACGCAGTATTTT.

This clonotype occurred a few times. The V gene is TRBV7-9, the J gene TRBJ2-3; D gene unclear. The V gene's germline CDR1 is SEHNR and CDR2 FQNEAQ (reference sequence). The CDR3 is made up of 16 amino acids. V shed 1 base and J shed 0 bases, with 11 bases lying between them. The CDR3 bases are TGTGCCAGCAGCTTAGGCGACCTTACTAGCACAGATACGCAGTATTTT. Translation gives CASSLGDLTSTDTQYF.

This clonotype has more than one count but fewer than ten. The rearrangement joins TRBV7-9 to TRBJ2-5; 7 bases are shared with TRBD2. The CDR3 length is 14 residues. V shed 3 bases and J 4 bases; nucleotides not matched to a gene: 5. The germline CDR1 and CDR2 sequences are SEHNR and FQNEAQ (reference sequence). The CDR3 loop reads CASSFAGARETQYF. CDR3 coding DNA: TGTGCCAGCAGCTTCGCGGGAGCGCGAGAGACCCAGTACTTC.

This clonotype was recorded many times. CDR3 DNA sequence: TGTGCCATCAGTGAGTCAACAGGGACCTACGAGCAGTACTTC. The encoded protein is CAISESTGTYEQYF. The chain uses TRBV10-3 and TRBJ2-7; D possibly corresponds to TRBD1 (6 bases). Trimming took 0 bases from V and 2 from J, leaving 8 bases between them. CDR3 length: 14 residues. Germline CDR1 is ENHRY and CDR2 is SYGVKD.

Regarding this clonotype: One base away lies a much larger clone, so this may be a sequencing read error. It is likely a read error, because the conserved phenylalanine at the end of the CDR3 is missing. The chain combines TRBV12-3 or TRBV12-4 with TRBJ2-1; TRBD1 matches at 8 bases. With V trimmed by 6 bases and J by 5 bases, 9 bases remained unmatched. The CDR3 loop spans 15 amino acids. CDR3 DNA: TGTGCCAGCAGCGACGGACAGGGTCTTAACAATGAGCAGTTCTAC. Its protein is CASSDGQGLNNEQFY.

V and J are TRBV29-1 and TRBJ2-7; 9 positions match TRBD1. CDR1 is SQVTM, CDR2 ANQGSEA, per germline. The CDR3 covers 16 residues. V trimming: 6 bases; J trimming: 6 bases; junction bases outside the gene matches: 18. CDR3 nucleotides: TGCAGCGTGCCGGGACAGGGTAAGCCGTTGTTCTCCGAGCAGTACTTC. This encodes CSVPGQGKPLFSEQYF.

The rearrangement uses TRBV7-2 and TRBJ2-1, with 7 bases lining up with TRBD1. J was trimmed by 6 bases and V by 2 bases; bases with no gene match: 7. Germline CDR1 and CDR2: SGHTA and FQGNSA. This CDR3 contains 15 residues. CDR3 amino acids: CASSLKGGKVNEQFF. The CDR3, as DNA: TGTGCCAGCAGCTTAAAAGGGGGCAAGGTCAATGAGCAGTTCTTC.

This clonotype showed up just a few times. V usage is TRBV27 and J usage is TRBJ1-6; 9 bases fit TRBD1. Trimming took 5 bases from V and 10 from J; bases not matched to a gene: 12. This CDR3 contains 16 residues. Germline assignment: CDR1 MNHEY and CDR2 SMNVEV (reference sequence). The CDR3, as DNA: TGTGCCAGCAGTCCAAATTCGGGACAGGGCAACTCACCCCTCCACTTT. It codes for CASSPNSGQGNSPLHF.

The chain combines TRBV4-3 with TRBJ1-1; D gene uncertain. Germline V gene sequence: CDR1 LGHNA, CDR2 YSLEER. V shed 1 base and J shed 0 bases, with 12 bases lying between them. This CDR3 is built from 16 residues. CDR3 bases: TGCGCCAGCAGCCAAGGCATAGCTTATATGAACACTGAAGCTTTCTTT. It specifies CASSQGIAYMNTEAFF.

V gene TRBV4-3 combines with J gene TRBJ2-7, with D possibly being TRBD1 or TRBD2 (6 bases each). Germline V gene sequence: CDR1 LGHNA, CDR2 YSLEER. V lost 4 bases to trimming and J lost 0 bases, with 13 bases between them. The CDR3 extends over 15 amino acids. CDR3 bases: TGCGCCAGCAGCCCAGGGTGGGGGGCCTCCTACGAGCAGTACTTC. This sequence encodes CASSPGWGASYEQYF.

This clonotype was detected a few times. The rearrangement links TRBV6-2 or TRBV6-3 to TRBJ2-1; D is uncertain. V was cut by 2 bases and J by 3 bases, with 14 bases left in between. The CDR3 contains 16 residues. Per germline, CDR1 MNHEY and CDR2 SVGEGT. This CDR3 reads CASSYPVTGFYNEQFF. The DNA of the CDR3 is TGTGCCAGCAGTTACCCCGTTACTGGTTTCTACAATGAGCAGTTCTTC.

The chain joins TRBV11-2 to TRBJ2-1, with TRBD2 matching over 13 bases. With V trimmed by 5 bases and J by 13 bases, 14 bases remained unmatched. CDR1 SGHAT and CDR2 FQNNGV come from the germline V gene. CDR3 length equals 16 residues. CDR3 loop: CASSNRTTSGRGLQFF. The CDR3 DNA reads TGTGCCAGCAGCAACAGGACTACTAGCGGGAGGGGGTTACAGTTCTTC.

This clonotype was observed a few times. The chain carries TRBV28 and TRBJ2-7; the D gene is possibly TRBD2 (6 bases). Germline CDR1 reads MDHEN; CDR2 reads SYDVKM. This CDR3 is built from 14 residues. V was trimmed by 3 bases and J by 4 bases, leaving 13 bases between them. The CDR3: CASSFREDVYEQYF. The CDR3 region has the DNA TGTGCCAGCAGTTTCAGGGAGGACGTTTACGAGCAGTACTTC.

This clonotype has a count of ten or more. The chain employs TRBV2 and TRBJ2-3; no clear D gene. The CDR3 runs 15 residues. V lost 8 bases, J lost 5 bases, and 20 bases lay in between. Germline CDR1 and CDR2: SNHLY and FYNNEI. The CDR3 sequence is CASSEKTLSGDTQYF. For the CDR3, the DNA is TGTGCCAGCTCTGAGAAGACACTCTCGGGAGATACGCAGTATTTT.

This chain uses TRBV5-8 with TRBJ2-2; perhaps D is TRBD1 or TRBD2 (6 bases each). The CDR3 extends over 16 amino acids. CDR1 is SGHTS and CDR2 is YDEGEE in the germline V gene. V was pared by 7 bases and J by 6 bases, with 22 bases between. CDR3 region: CASVPQWGARPGELFF. The CDR3, as DNA: TGTGCCAGCGTGCCCCAGTGGGGGGCGCGCCCCGGGGAGCTGTTTTTT.

V is TRBV9 and J is TRBJ2-7, with D perhaps TRBD2 (6 bases). This CDR3 contains 16 residues. CDR1 SGDLS and CDR2 YYNGEE come from the germline V gene. V lost 9 bases and J lost 6, with 28 bases in between. The CDR3 reads CATAYGPSAHKSEQYF. CDR3 nucleotide sequence: TGTGCCACCGCATACGGGCCTAGCGCCCACAAGTCCGAGCAGTACTTC.

This clonotype has more than one count but fewer than ten. The chain carries TRBV28 and TRBJ1-2, with D unresolved. CDR3 length: 12 amino acids. Trimming pared 4 bases from V and 10 bases from J, leaving 13 bases between. CDR1 is MDHEN, CDR2 SYDVKM, per germline. The CDR3 DNA reads TGTGCCAGCAGTTCTCCTCCGAGCGACTACACCTTC. It codes for CASSSPPSDYTF.

This clonotype turned up a few times. V and J are TRBV7-2 and TRBJ2-1, with TRBD2 matching over 8 bases. CDR1 and CDR2 from the germline V gene are SGHTA and FQGNSA. V trimming: 5 bases; J trimming: 7 bases; junction bases outside the gene matches: 10. The CDR3 is 15 residues long. The chain's CDR3 is CASSQTAGVGNEQFF. The CDR3 nucleotides are TGTGCCAGCAGCCAGACAGCGGGGGTAGGAAATGAGCAGTTCTTC.

The chain employs TRBV12-3 or TRBV12-4 and TRBJ1-2; D is perhaps TRBD1 (6 bases). Trimming cost V 1 base and J 8 bases, with 17 bases left between them. This CDR3 region has 15 residues. This chain's CDR3 is CASSLGGRSMRGYTF. The CDR3 region has the DNA TGTGCCAGCAGTTTAGGGGGGCGATCAATGCGGGGCTACACCTTC.

The chain combines TRBV12-2 with TRBJ2-5; TRBD1 was called by the table and not checked on the DNA. TRBV12-2 is an annotated pseudogene. The CDR3 covers 16 residues. CDR3 sequence: CASRQGSRGQGETQYF. The CDR3 DNA sequence: TGTGCAAGTCGTCAAGGCTCCCGGGGGCAGGGGGAGACCCAGTACTTC.

The genes are TRBV2 and TRBJ2-2; D is perhaps TRBD1 (6 bases). In germline, CDR1 is SNHLY, CDR2 FYNNEI. This CDR3 spans 16 amino acids. The ends were cut back, 4 bases at V and 3 bases at J, with 15 bases in the middle. The DNA for the CDR3 is TGTGCCAGCAGTGTGTGGGGGCTGAGTGACACCGGGGAGCTGTTTTTT. Translation: CASSVWGLSDTGELFF.

V and J are TRBV4-3 and TRBJ2-1, with D perhaps TRBD2 (5 bases). The CDR3 contains 15 residues. Germline V CDR1 and CDR2: LGHNA, YSLEER. Trimming took 1 base from V and 7 from J, leaving 14 bases between them. CDR3 in DNA: TGCGCCAGCAGCCAAGTGGGAAGAGGGAAAAATGAGCAGTTCTTC. Its protein is CASSQVGRGKNEQFF.

This clonotype occurred many times. The rearrangement links TRBV4-3 to TRBJ2-7; 10 positions agree with TRBD1. The trim removed 3 bases at V and 2 bases at J, leaving 7 bases unmatched. The CDR3 runs 16 residues. The germline CDR1 and CDR2 sequences are LGHNA and YSLEER. In DNA form, the CDR3 reads TGCGCCAGCAGCCATTCCGGGACAGGGGAGACCTACGAGCAGTACTTC. This encodes CASSHSGTGETYEQYF.

V and J are TRBV20-1 and TRBJ1-3; D is ambiguous. Germline values: CDR1 DFQATT, CDR2 SNEGSKA (reference sequence). Deletions cut 2 bases from V and 8 bases from J, with 7 bases between. This CDR3 comprises 11 residues. CDR3 bases: TGCAGTGCTAGATCGGTCCACACCATATATTTT. Protein product: CSARSVHTIYF.

This clonotype was detected many times. The chain has TRBV18 and TRBJ1-5, with 7 nucleotides matching TRBD1. The CDR3 contains 13 residues. Germline-derived CDR1 and CDR2 are KGHSH and LQKENI. V trimming: 8 bases; J trimming: 2 bases; junction bases outside the gene matches: 3. The CDR3 is CASSTGGNQPQHF. DNA of the CDR3: TGTGCCAGCAGCACAGGGGGCAATCAGCCCCAGCATTTT.

This clonotype came up many times. A read error may account for a junction end that differs from germline. V is TRBV7-7 and J is TRBJ2-5, with a weak D call TRBD1 (5 bases). The V gene's germline CDR1 is SSHAT and CDR2 FNYEAQ (reference sequence). The CDR3 has 14 residues. The CDR3 DNA is TGTGCTAGCAGCTTAGGGGCGGATCTGGAGACCCAGTACTTC. Translating it yields CASSLGADLETQYF.